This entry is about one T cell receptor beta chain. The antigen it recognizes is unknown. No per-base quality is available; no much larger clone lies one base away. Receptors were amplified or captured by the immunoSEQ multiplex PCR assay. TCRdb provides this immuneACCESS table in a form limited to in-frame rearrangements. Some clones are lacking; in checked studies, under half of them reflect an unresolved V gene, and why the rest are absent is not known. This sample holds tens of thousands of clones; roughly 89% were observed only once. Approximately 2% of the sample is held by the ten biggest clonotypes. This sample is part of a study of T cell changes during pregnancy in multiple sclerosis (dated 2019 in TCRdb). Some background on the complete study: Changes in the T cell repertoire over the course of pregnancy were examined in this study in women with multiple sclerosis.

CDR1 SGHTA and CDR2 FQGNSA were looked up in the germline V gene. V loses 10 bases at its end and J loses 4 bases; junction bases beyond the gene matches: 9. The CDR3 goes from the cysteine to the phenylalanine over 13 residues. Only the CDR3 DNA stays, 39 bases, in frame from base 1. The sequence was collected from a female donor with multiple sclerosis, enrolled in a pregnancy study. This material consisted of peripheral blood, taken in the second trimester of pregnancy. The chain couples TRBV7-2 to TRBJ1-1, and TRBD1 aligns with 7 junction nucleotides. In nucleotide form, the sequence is TGTGCCATTATAGGGACAGCCTTCACTGAAGCTTTCTTT. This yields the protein CAIIGTAFTEAFF.